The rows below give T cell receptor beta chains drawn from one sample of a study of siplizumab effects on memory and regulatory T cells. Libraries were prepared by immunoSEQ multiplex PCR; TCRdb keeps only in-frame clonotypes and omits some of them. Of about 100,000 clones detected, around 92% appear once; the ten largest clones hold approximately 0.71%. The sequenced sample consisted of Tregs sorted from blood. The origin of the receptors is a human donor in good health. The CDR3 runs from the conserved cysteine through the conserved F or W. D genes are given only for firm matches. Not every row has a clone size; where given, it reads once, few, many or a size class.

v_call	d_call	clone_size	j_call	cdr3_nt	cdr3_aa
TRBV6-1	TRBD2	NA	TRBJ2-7	TGTGCCAGCAGTGAAGGGATGGGCGGGAGACCCTACGAGCAGTACTTC	CASSEGMGGRPYEQYF
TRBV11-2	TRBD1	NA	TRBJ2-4	TGTGCCAGCAGCTTAGGGCCGGGACAGGGGATGAAGGGAAACATTCAGTACTTC	CASSLGPGQGMKGNIQYF
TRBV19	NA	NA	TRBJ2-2	TGTGCCAGTATTAGTCAGGGGTGGAACACCGGGGAGCTGTTTTTT	CASISQGWNTGELFF
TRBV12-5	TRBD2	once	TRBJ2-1	TGTGCTAGTGTTCTAGCGGACCCCTCGGGGAATGAGCAGTTCTTC	CASVLADPSGNEQFF
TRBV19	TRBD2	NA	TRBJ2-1	TGTGCCAGTAGTATAGGTGGGACTAGCTACAATGAGCAGTTCTTC	CASSIGGTSYNEQFF
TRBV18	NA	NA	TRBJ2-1	TGTGCCAGCTCACCACCGCGGAAGGTACAAAGCTCCTACAATGAGCAGTTCTTC	CASSPPRKVQSSYNEQFF
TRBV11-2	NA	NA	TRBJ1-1	TGTGCCAGCAGCTTACGGGGGTACACTGAAGCTTTCTTT	CASSLRGYTEAFF
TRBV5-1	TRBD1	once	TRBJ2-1	TGCGCCAGCAGCTTCTCGCGACAGGGTGCCATGGGTGAGCAGTTCTTC	CASSFSRQGAMGEQFF
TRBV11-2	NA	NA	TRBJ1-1	TGTGCCAGCAGCTCACGGGGCGGGACTGAAGCTTTCTTT	CASSSRGGTEAFF
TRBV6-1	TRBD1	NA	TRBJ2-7	TGTGCCAGCAGTGGGACAGGGACCTACGAGCAGTACTTC	CASSGTGTYEQYF
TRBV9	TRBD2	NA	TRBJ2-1	TGTGCCAGCAGCCATGCTAATAGCGGGAGGGACAATGAGCAGTTCTTC	CASSHANSGRDNEQFF
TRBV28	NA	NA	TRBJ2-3	TGTGCCAGCAGTTTATTGCAGGGGCCGCAGTATTTT	CASSLLQGPQYF
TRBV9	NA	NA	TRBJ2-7	TGTGCCAGCAGCGTAGGAGAACGAGCCGGGCAGTACTTC	CASSVGERAGQYF
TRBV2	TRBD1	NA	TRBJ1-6	TGTGCCAGCAGCGGGACAGGGGATTCACCCCTCCACTTT	CASSGTGDSPLHF
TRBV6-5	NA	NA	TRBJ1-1	TGTGCCAGCTTGAGAATCGCGGAGAACACTGAAGCTTTCTTT	CASLRIAENTEAFF
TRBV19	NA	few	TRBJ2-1	TGTGCCAGCGGGGGACCGTCCTACAATGAGCAGTTCTTC	CASGGPSYNEQFF
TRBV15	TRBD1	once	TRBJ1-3	TGTGCCACCAGCAGGGGACAGGGTATTGGAAACACCATATATTTT	CATSRGQGIGNTIYF
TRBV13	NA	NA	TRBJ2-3	TGTGCCAGCAGCTTTGGCCCGACTAGATGGGAGGAAGATACGCAGTATTTT	CASSFGPTRWEEDTQYF
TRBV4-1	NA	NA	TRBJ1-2	TGCGCCAGCAGCCAAGGGGCCAGGGACAACTATGGCTACACCTTC	CASSQGARDNYGYTF
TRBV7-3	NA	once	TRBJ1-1	TGTGCCAGCAGCTTAGGTCAGAACACTGAAGCTTTCTTT	CASSLGQNTEAFF
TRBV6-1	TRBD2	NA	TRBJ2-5	TGTGCCAGCACGGTGACTAGCGTGGAGACCCAGTACTTC	CASTVTSVETQYF
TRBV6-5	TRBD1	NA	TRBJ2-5	TGTGCCAGCAGCGCTGGGACAGGGGGCGAGACCCAGTACTTC	CASSAGTGGETQYF
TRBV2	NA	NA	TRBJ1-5	TGTGCCAGCAGTCGCGAAGGGGTTGGCAATCAGCCCCAGCATTTT	CASSREGVGNQPQHF
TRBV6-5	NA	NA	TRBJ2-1	TGTGCCAGCAGCCCCAGGTGGAGCTCCTACAATGAGCAGTTCTTC	CASSPRWSSYNEQFF
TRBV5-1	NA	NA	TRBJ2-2	TGCGCCAGCGGCCCTGACTGGAACCTCGGGGAGCTGTTTTTT	CASGPDWNLGELFF
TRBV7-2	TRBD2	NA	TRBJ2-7	TGTGCCAGCAGCTTAGTTGCTAGCGGGAGGGGCTACGAGCAGTACTTC	CASSLVASGRGYEQYF
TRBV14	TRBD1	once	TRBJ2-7	TGTGCCAGCAGCCAACGACAGGGGGTCCAGCAGTACTTC	CASSQRQGVQQYF
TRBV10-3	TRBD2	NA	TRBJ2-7	TGTGCCATCAGTGAGGGGGGCTATGGCGGGAGGTTGTACGAGCAGTACTTC	CAISEGGYGGRLYEQYF
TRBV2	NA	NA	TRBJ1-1	TGTGCCAGCAGCATTCGAACGGTGAGGGCTTTCTTT	CASSIRTVRAFF
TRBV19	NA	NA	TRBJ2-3	TGTGCCAGTAGTTCCCGAGTCCCGCCGGCAGATACGCAGTATTTT	CASSSRVPPADTQYF
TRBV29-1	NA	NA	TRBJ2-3	TGCAGCGTTGTTGGTAGCGGCACAGATACGCAGTATTTT	CSVVGSGTDTQYF
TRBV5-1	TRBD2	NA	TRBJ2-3	TGCGCCAGCAGCCTCGGGGGGACTAGCGGGAGTCTGGCGCAGTATTTT	CASSLGGTSGSLAQYF
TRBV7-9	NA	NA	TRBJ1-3	TGTGCCAGCAGCAAACGTAGAGAGAGCTCTGGAAACACCATATATTTT	CASSKRRESSGNTIYF
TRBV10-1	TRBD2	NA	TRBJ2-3	TGCGCCAGCAGTGAGACTAGCGGGAGGTCGAGCACAGATACGCAGTATTTT	CASSETSGRSSTDTQYF
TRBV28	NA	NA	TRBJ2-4	TGTGCCAGCAGCCAAAACAGGGTTGGAGGCAACATTCAGTACTTC	CASSQNRVGGNIQYF
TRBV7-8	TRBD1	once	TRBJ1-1	TGTGCCAGCAGCTTGTGGGACAGAGCGAACACTGAAGCTTTCTTT	CASSLWDRANTEAFF